The rows below give T cell receptor beta chains drawn from one sample of a study of blood T cell repertoires in COVID-19. Generated by immunoSEQ multiplex PCR, the TCRdb table keeps only in-frame clones and is missing some. The profile shows roughly 66,000 clones, approximately 80% of them singletons. The sample consisted of peripheral blood. These receptors were taken from a man in his sixties with acute or convalescent COVID-19. Each CDR3 is given with its conserved first and last residue. Each record gives: CDR3 protein, CDR3 DNA, clone size, V gene, J gene, D gene. A D gene is named only where the DNA matches it firmly. Size is stated for part of the rows, as once, few or many counts, or as a class when the clone is expanded.

cdr3_aa: CASSLGQNNEAFF; cdr3_nt: TGCGCCAGCAGCTTGGGACAGAACAATGAAGCTTTCTTT; clone_size: -; v_call: TRBV10-1; j_call: TRBJ1-1; d_call: TRBD1
cdr3_aa: CASSQYYLRDLNTEAFF; cdr3_nt: TGCGCCAGCAGCCAATACTATCTCCGGGATTTGAACACTGAAGCTTTCTTT; clone_size: -; v_call: TRBV4-3; j_call: TRBJ1-1; d_call: -
cdr3_aa: CASSPSDRGLEGYTF; cdr3_nt: TGTGCCAGCTCACCAAGCGACAGGGGCTTGGAGGGCTACACCTTC; clone_size: -; v_call: TRBV18; j_call: TRBJ1-2; d_call: TRBD1
cdr3_aa: CASSERAGSPRTTNEKLFF; cdr3_nt: TGTGCCAGCAGTGAGAGGGCCGGTTCGCCTCGAACAACTAATGAAAAACTGTTTTTT; clone_size: -; v_call: TRBV2; j_call: TRBJ1-4; d_call: -
cdr3_aa: CASSETGKLRIVGELFF; cdr3_nt: TGTGCCAGCAGTGAGACAGGGAAGCTCCGGATCGTCGGGGAGCTGTTTTTT; clone_size: once; v_call: TRBV27; j_call: TRBJ2-2; d_call: TRBD1
cdr3_aa: CASSFFGGGQPQHF; cdr3_nt: TGTGCCAGCAGCTTTTTCGGGGGGGGACAGCCCCAGCATTTT; clone_size: -; v_call: TRBV7-2; j_call: TRBJ1-5; d_call: -
cdr3_aa: CAISSGLADNQETQYF; cdr3_nt: TGTGCCATCAGCTCAGGACTAGCGGACAACCAAGAGACCCAGTACTTC; clone_size: -; v_call: TRBV10-3; j_call: TRBJ2-5; d_call: TRBD2
cdr3_aa: CASSFRTGTFTDTQYF; cdr3_nt: TGTGCCAGCAGCTTTCGGACAGGAACCTTCACAGATACGCAGTATTTT; clone_size: -; v_call: TRBV7-2; j_call: TRBJ2-3; d_call: TRBD1
cdr3_aa: CASSFGQGTDTQYF; cdr3_nt: TGCGCCAGCAGCTTCGGACAGGGGACAGATACGCAGTATTTT; clone_size: -; v_call: TRBV5-1; j_call: TRBJ2-3; d_call: TRBD1
cdr3_aa: CATGQGVNQPQHF; cdr3_nt: TGCGCCACAGGACAGGGCGTGAATCAGCCCCAGCATTTT; clone_size: -; v_call: TRBV5-1; j_call: TRBJ1-5; d_call: TRBD1
cdr3_aa: CASSQDSLGGTEAFF; cdr3_nt: TGTGCCAGCAGCCAAGATAGTTTGGGGGGCACTGAAGCTTTCTTT; clone_size: -; v_call: TRBV3-1/TRBV3-2; j_call: TRBJ1-1; d_call: -
cdr3_aa: CASSVGLAGRTDTQYF; cdr3_nt: TGTGCCAGCAGCGTGGGACTAGCGGGGCGCACAGATACGCAGTATTTT; clone_size: -; v_call: TRBV7-7; j_call: TRBJ2-3; d_call: TRBD2
cdr3_aa: CASSQDFQGARYGYTF; cdr3_nt: TGTGCCAGCAGCCAAGATTTTCAGGGGGCTAGGTATGGCTACACCTTC; clone_size: -; v_call: TRBV3-1/TRBV3-2; j_call: TRBJ1-2; d_call: TRBD1
cdr3_aa: CASSVKPGLNLFGELFF; cdr3_nt: TGTGCCAGCAGCGTCAAACCGGGACTCAACCTGTTCGGGGAGCTGTTTTTT; clone_size: -; v_call: TRBV11-3; j_call: TRBJ2-2; d_call: -
cdr3_aa: CASSIWGRAVVEDQPQHF; cdr3_nt: TGTGCCAGTAGTATTTGGGGCAGGGCCGTAGTAGAAGATCAGCCCCAGCATTTT; clone_size: -; v_call: TRBV19; j_call: TRBJ1-5; d_call: -
cdr3_aa: CASSLTYNEQFF; cdr3_nt: TGTGCCAGCAGCCTAACTTACAATGAGCAGTTCTTC; clone_size: -; v_call: TRBV13; j_call: TRBJ2-1; d_call: -
cdr3_aa: CASSQEGGERSARTDTQYF; cdr3_nt: TGCGCCAGCAGCCAAGAAGGTGGGGAGCGTAGCGCTCGCACAGATACGCAGTATTTT; clone_size: -; v_call: TRBV4-3; j_call: TRBJ2-3; d_call: -
cdr3_aa: CASSPRRLADQETQYF; cdr3_nt: TGTGCCAGCTCGCCGAGGCGACTAGCGGACCAAGAGACCCAGTACTTC; clone_size: -; v_call: TRBV18; j_call: TRBJ2-5; d_call: TRBD2
cdr3_aa: CASREGQGIYGYTF; cdr3_nt: TGCGCCAGCAGGGAGGGACAGGGTATCTATGGCTACACCTTC; clone_size: -; v_call: TRBV10-2; j_call: TRBJ1-2; d_call: TRBD1
cdr3_aa: CASSGSRAGNTIYF; cdr3_nt: TGTGCCAGCAGTGGTAGCAGGGCTGGAAACACCATATATTTT; clone_size: few; v_call: TRBV2; j_call: TRBJ1-3; d_call: -
cdr3_aa: CASSVYLTGGAGYTF; cdr3_nt: TGTGCCAGCAGCGTATACCTAACAGGGGGCGCAGGCTACACCTTC; clone_size: -; v_call: TRBV9; j_call: TRBJ1-2; d_call: TRBD1
cdr3_aa: CASSSPPDSPLHF; cdr3_nt: TGTGCCAGCAGCTCCCCCCCCGATTCACCCCTCCACTTT; clone_size: -; v_call: TRBV5-4; j_call: TRBJ1-6; d_call: -
cdr3_aa: CASNLEVRPNTEAFF; cdr3_nt: TGTGCCAGTAACCTGGAGGTGAGACCTAACACTGAAGCTTTCTTT; clone_size: -; v_call: TRBV21-1; j_call: TRBJ1-1; d_call: -
cdr3_aa: CASSQMTGSSYEQYF; cdr3_nt: TGCGCCAGCAGCCAGATGACAGGCAGCTCCTACGAGCAGTACTTC; clone_size: -; v_call: TRBV4-3; j_call: TRBJ2-7; d_call: -
cdr3_aa: CSVEEHPLSTEAFF; cdr3_nt: TGCAGCGTTGAAGAACATCCGTTAAGCACTGAAGCTTTCTTT; clone_size: -; v_call: TRBV29-1; j_call: TRBJ1-1; d_call: -
cdr3_aa: CASSIGLKPVGPYEQYF; cdr3_nt: TGTGCCAGTAGTATAGGCCTAAAACCTGTTGGGCCCTACGAGCAGTACTTC; clone_size: -; v_call: TRBV19; j_call: TRBJ2-7; d_call: -
cdr3_aa: CASSDEGQGILSFF; cdr3_nt: TGTGCCAGCAGCGACGAGGGACAGGGCATTCTGTCTTTCTTT; clone_size: -; v_call: TRBV2; j_call: TRBJ1-1; d_call: TRBD1
cdr3_aa: CASSAHHTPGSPNTIYF; cdr3_nt: TGTGCCAGCAGCGCCCACCACACGCCAGGGTCTCCAAACACCATATATTTT; clone_size: once; v_call: TRBV9; j_call: TRBJ1-3; d_call: -
cdr3_aa: CASSIPTGSGTEAFF; cdr3_nt: TGTGCCAGTAGTATCCCCACAGGGAGTGGAACTGAAGCTTTCTTT; clone_size: few; v_call: TRBV19; j_call: TRBJ1-1; d_call: -
cdr3_aa: CASSRGFSGGPFYGYTF; cdr3_nt: TGTGCCAGCAGCCGCGGATTTTCAGGGGGCCCGTTTTATGGCTACACCTTC; clone_size: many; v_call: TRBV5-6; j_call: TRBJ1-2; d_call: TRBD1
cdr3_aa: CASSSRTGKGLLEYF; cdr3_nt: TGTGCCAGCAGCTCTCGGACAGGTAAAGGTTTGTTGGAGTACTTC; clone_size: -; v_call: TRBV11-2; j_call: TRBJ2-7; d_call: TRBD1
cdr3_aa: CASSLGGGKAEAFF; cdr3_nt: TGTGCCAGCAGTTTAGGAGGGGGCAAGGCTGAAGCTTTCTTT; clone_size: -; v_call: TRBV7-9; j_call: TRBJ1-1; d_call: TRBD1
cdr3_aa: CASSSGLAGGGETQYF; cdr3_nt: TGCGCCAGCAGCTCGGGACTAGCGGGGGGCGGGGAGACCCAGTACTTC; clone_size: -; v_call: TRBV5-1; j_call: TRBJ2-5; d_call: TRBD2
cdr3_aa: CASNSGRGETQYF; cdr3_nt: TGTGCCAGCAACTCGGGGAGAGGAGAGACCCAGTACTTC; clone_size: -; v_call: TRBV7-2; j_call: TRBJ2-5; d_call: -
cdr3_aa: CASSSGGQGGSETQYF; cdr3_nt: TGCGCCAGCAGCTCTGGGGGACAGGGTGGGTCGGAGACCCAGTACTTC; clone_size: -; v_call: TRBV4-3; j_call: TRBJ2-5; d_call: TRBD1
cdr3_aa: CASSLETGTTNTGELFF; cdr3_nt: TGTGCCAGCAGCTTGGAAACCGGGACAACGAACACCGGGGAGCTGTTTTTT; clone_size: -; v_call: TRBV5-6; j_call: TRBJ2-2; d_call: -
cdr3_aa: CASSLKGAYGYTF; cdr3_nt: TGTGCCAGCAGCTTGAAGGGGGCCTATGGCTACACCTTC; clone_size: few; v_call: TRBV7-2; j_call: TRBJ1-2; d_call: TRBD1
cdr3_aa: CASSQRQRQHF; cdr3_nt: TGTGCCAGCAGTCAAAGACAGCGCCAGCATTTT; clone_size: -; v_call: TRBV6-2/TRBV6-3; j_call: TRBJ1-5; d_call: -
cdr3_aa: CSVATGDFSPLHF; cdr3_nt: TGCAGCGTTGCTACAGGTGATTTCTCACCCCTCCACTTT; clone_size: few; v_call: TRBV29-1; j_call: TRBJ1-6; d_call: -
cdr3_aa: CASSPGGSNYGYTF; cdr3_nt: TGTGCCAGCAGCCCCGGGGGATCCAACTATGGCTACACCTTC; clone_size: -; v_call: TRBV9; j_call: TRBJ1-2; d_call: -
cdr3_aa: CASSLAGGQPQHF; cdr3_nt: TGTGCCAGCAGTTTAGCGGGGGGTCAGCCCCAGCATTTT; clone_size: -; v_call: TRBV12-3/TRBV12-4; j_call: TRBJ1-5; d_call: -
cdr3_aa: CAWSYTGTGGGELFF; cdr3_nt: TGTGCCTGGAGCTACACCGGGACAGGGGGTGGGGAGCTGTTTTTT; clone_size: -; v_call: TRBV30; j_call: TRBJ2-2; d_call: TRBD1
cdr3_aa: CASSAPTGGAVYGYTF; cdr3_nt: TGTGCCAGCAGCGCCCCGACAGGGGGCGCCGTCTATGGCTACACCTTC; clone_size: few; v_call: TRBV5-4; j_call: TRBJ1-2; d_call: TRBD1
cdr3_aa: CASSLGTGGVYGYTF; cdr3_nt: TGTGCCAGCAGCCTAGGGACAGGGGGCGTCTATGGCTACACCTTC; clone_size: -; v_call: TRBV6-6; j_call: TRBJ1-2; d_call: TRBD1
cdr3_aa: CASSLNGAGERYGYTF; cdr3_nt: TGTGCCAGCAGCTTAAATGGGGCGGGGGAACGCTATGGCTACACCTTC; clone_size: few; v_call: TRBV5-4; j_call: TRBJ1-2; d_call: -
cdr3_aa: CASSDGGRGNTEAFF; cdr3_nt: TGTGCCAGCAGCGACGGCGGAAGGGGGAACACTGAAGCTTTCTTT; clone_size: few; v_call: TRBV6-2/TRBV6-3; j_call: TRBJ1-1; d_call: -
cdr3_aa: CSASFPGQGQKGEQYF; cdr3_nt: TGCAGTGCTAGTTTTCCTGGACAGGGTCAAAAGGGGGAGCAGTACTTC; clone_size: -; v_call: TRBV20-1; j_call: TRBJ2-7; d_call: TRBD1
cdr3_aa: CASSLTPVSNQPQHF; cdr3_nt: TGTGCCAGCAGCTTGACTCCGGTTAGCAATCAGCCCCAGCATTTT; clone_size: -; v_call: TRBV5-6; j_call: TRBJ1-5; d_call: -
cdr3_aa: CASRSGQVYGYTF; cdr3_nt: TGTGCCAGCAGATCTGGACAGGTCTATGGCTACACCTTC; clone_size: once; v_call: TRBV25-1; j_call: TRBJ1-2; d_call: TRBD1
cdr3_aa: CSVDSYYGYTF; cdr3_nt: TGCAGTGTAGACAGCTACTATGGCTACACCTTC; clone_size: -; v_call: TRBV29-1; j_call: TRBJ1-2; d_call: -
cdr3_aa: CASSQSGGNTDTQYF; cdr3_nt: TGTGCCAGCAGCCAAAGCGGGGGAAACACAGATACGCAGTATTTT; clone_size: -; v_call: TRBV3-1/TRBV3-2; j_call: TRBJ2-3; d_call: TRBD2
cdr3_aa: CASSVATGYTGELFF; cdr3_nt: TGTGCCAGCAGCGTAGCGACAGGCTACACCGGGGAGCTGTTTTTT; clone_size: -; v_call: TRBV9; j_call: TRBJ2-2; d_call: -
cdr3_aa: CASREGRDTEAFF; cdr3_nt: TGCGCCAGCAGAGAGGGCCGGGACACTGAAGCTTTCTTT; clone_size: few; v_call: TRBV10-1; j_call: TRBJ1-1; d_call: -
cdr3_aa: CASSILAGVNTGELFF; cdr3_nt: TGTGCCAGCAGTATCTTAGCGGGGGTGAACACCGGGGAGCTGTTTTTT; clone_size: -; v_call: TRBV5-4; j_call: TRBJ2-2; d_call: TRBD2
cdr3_aa: CASSPPRDRGGYTF; cdr3_nt: TGTGCCAGCAGCCCCCCCCGGGACAGGGGGGGCTACACCTTC; clone_size: -; v_call: TRBV7-9; j_call: TRBJ1-2; d_call: TRBD1